One sample yielded the 20 T cell receptor beta chains listed below, sequenced in a study. Each CDR3 protein gets one entry after TCRdb re-called the 5' RACE reads with MiXCR. The data contain nearly 55,000 distinct CDR3 sequences, approximately 17% of them singletons. The sample taken for sequencing was naive CD4+ T cells sorted from blood. Subset meaning: naive CD4+ T cells, CD4+CD45RA+CD25-. The source of these receptors is a female donor with breast cancer.

This clonotype was counted ten times or more. The V call is TRBV20-1, the J call TRBJ1-5; possibly TRBD1 for D (5 bases). Trimming took 4 bases from V and 6 from J, leaving 16 bases between them. There are 14 residues in the CDR3. CDR1 is DFQATT and CDR2 is SNEGSKA in the germline V gene (reference sequence). The CDR3 spells CSAIGGIGSQPQHF. The CDR3 coding sequence is TGCAGTGCTATCGGGGGGATCGGTTCTCAGCCCCAGCATTTT.

The chain carries TRBV29-1 and TRBJ2-5; D unresolved. This CDR3 is 15 amino acids long. The germline gives CDR1 SQVTM, CDR2 ANQGSEA. The V end lost 3 bases, the J end lost 5 bases, and 19 bases lay between the germline ends. The CDR3 coding sequence is TGCAGCGTTGAGGACCGAAGACTGCCCGGGGAGACCCAGTACTTC. Protein: CSVEDRRLPGETQYF.

This clonotype was observed at least ten times. The V call is TRBV7-6, the J call TRBJ2-1; 10 bases are a match to TRBD2. Trimming cost V 7 bases and J 0 bases; bases outside gene matches: 12. This CDR3 contains 18 residues. Germline V gene sequence: CDR1 SGHVS, CDR2 FNYEAQ. The chain's CDR3 is CASTQGAGGFSSYNEQFF. Written as DNA, the CDR3 is TGTGCCAGCACCCAGGGAGCGGGAGGGTTCAGCTCCTACAATGAGCAGTTCTTC.

The chain combines TRBV4-1 with TRBJ2-1, with TRBD2 matching over 10 bases. This CDR3 has 16 amino acids. From germline, CDR1 is MGHRA and CDR2 YSYEKL. Unmatched junction bases numbered 3, after V lost 1 base and J lost 3 bases. The CDR3 loop reads CASSQGGLADYNEQFF. CDR3 in DNA: TGCGCCAGCAGCCAAGGTGGACTAGCGGACTACAATGAGCAGTTCTTC.

This clonotype was observed many times. The chain combines TRBV29-1 with TRBJ1-2, with a possible D match to TRBD1 (5 bases). The CDR3 runs 10 residues. Trimming pared 7 bases from V and 6 bases from J, leaving 9 bases between. Germline V gives CDR1 SQVTM, CDR2 ANQGSEA. The CDR3 here is CSAGTDGYTF. The DNA of the CDR3 is TGCAGCGCCGGGACGGATGGCTACACCTTC.

This clonotype was detected a few times. This chain connects TRBV4-2 to TRBJ2-3, with TRBD2 matching over 14 bases. The junction had 9 bases not matched to a gene; V was cut back by 2 bases and J by 8 bases. CDR1 and CDR2 from the germline V gene are LGHNA and YNFKEQ. The CDR3 length is 17 residues. The CDR3 nucleotides read TGTGCCAGCAGCCAAAACCCCGGGACTAGCGGGAGCCGTACGCAGTATTTT. This codes for CASSQNPGTSGSRTQYF.

The chain is built from TRBV9 and TRBJ2-1; D unresolved. Trimming pared 1 base from V and 7 bases from J, leaving 6 bases between. The germline CDR1 and CDR2 sequences are SGDLS and YYNGEE. This CDR3 is 12 amino acids long. In DNA form, the CDR3 reads TGTGCCAGCAGCGTAACTGCGAATGAGCAGTTCTTC. This gives the protein CASSVTANEQFF.

This clonotype was picked up a small number of times. The CDR3 nucleotides read TGCAGTGCTAGAGATCTGGGGCGATTGAACACTGAAGCTTTCTTT. This gives the protein CSARDLGRLNTEAFF. The chain uses TRBV20-1 and TRBJ1-1, with D perhaps TRBD1 (5 bases). Germline CDR1 is DFQATT and CDR2 is SNEGSKA (reference sequence). V was clipped by 0 bases and J by 0 bases, with 11 bases between them. The CDR3 has 15 amino acids.

This clonotype was detected a few times. J is TRBJ2-1 and V is TRBV6-5; D call uncertain. The V gene's germline CDR1 is MNHEY and CDR2 SVGAGI. The CDR3 loop spans 11 amino acids. V shed 6 bases and J shed 8 bases, with 8 bases lying between them. The CDR3 DNA is TGTGCCAGCAGGCGAGTAGATGAGCAGTTCTTC. Its translation: CASRRVDEQFF.

In its sample, this clonotype was seen a few times. The V and J genes are TRBV20-1 and TRBJ1-1, with D uncertain. The length of the CDR3 is 14 residues. Germline V gene sequence: CDR1 DFQATT, CDR2 SNEGSKA (reference sequence). The V gene lost 2 bases and the J gene lost 0 bases, with 10 bases spanning the gap. The CDR3 DNA follows: TGCAGTGCTAGAATTCGGGGTATGAACACTGAAGCTTTCTTT. It is translated as CSARIRGMNTEAFF.

Comment on this clonotype: At one end, the junction sequence differs from germline, possibly due to a read error. The CDR3 here is CASSLPSGPGNTIYF. CDR3 bases: TGTGCCAGCAGCCTTCCCTCAGGGCCGGGAAATACCATATATTTT. The chain joins TRBV28 to TRBJ1-3; D is perhaps TRBD1 (5 bases). CDR1 is MDHEN and CDR2 is SYDVKM in the germline V gene. The CDR3 is 15 residues long.

This clonotype was picked up many times. The junction shows a germline mismatch at one end, possibly a read error. The rearrangement joins TRBV29-1 to TRBJ1-2; D is unresolved. The CDR3 has 13 amino acids. Germline-derived CDR1 and CDR2 are SQVTM and ANQGSEA. The CDR3 protein is CSVEELANYGYTF. CDR3 DNA sequence: TGCAGCGTGGAAGAACTGGCAAACTATGGCTACACCTTC.

V is TRBV5-1 and J is TRBJ2-6, with D tentatively TRBD1 (5 bases). This CDR3 contains 13 residues. The V end was cut by 5 bases, the J end by 2 bases, with 5 bases between. Germline V gene sequence: CDR1 SGHRS, CDR2 YFSETQ. The DNA for the CDR3 is TGCGCCAGCAGAGGGGCTGGGGCCAACGTCCTGACTTTC. Protein: CASRGAGANVLTF.

The chain joins TRBV12-3 or TRBV12-4 to TRBJ1-5; a weak D match, TRBD1 (5 bases). Trimming shortened V by 6 bases and J by 3 bases, and 12 bases separated the two germline ends. The length of the CDR3 is 14 residues. The CDR3 reads CASRPGTYNQPQHF. The CDR3 coding sequence is TGTGCCAGCAGGCCCGGGACCTACAATCAGCCCCAGCATTTT.

This clonotype was seen just once. A much larger clone differs by one base, so this may be a read error. This chain joins TRBV6-6 and TRBJ2-5; D ambiguous. This CDR3 has 15 amino acids. Germline V gives CDR1 MNHNY, CDR2 SVGAGI (reference sequence). Between the trimmed V and J ends, which lost 4 bases and 5 bases, there was a span of 17 bases. CDR3 DNA: TGTGCCAGCAGTTCACGGGCGAGTTCCTCGGAGACCCAGTACTTC. Residues: CASSSRASSSETQYF.

This clonotype was counted many times. The rearrangement uses TRBV5-1 and TRBJ2-1; D gene unclear. The V end lost 2 bases, the J end lost 0 bases, and 18 bases lay between the germline ends. The CDR3 extends over 18 amino acids. Germline loops: CDR1 SGHRS, CDR2 YFSETQ. The CDR3 coding sequence is TGCGCCAGCAGCTTCTCTTTTAATTTCGGATACTCCTACAATGAGCAGTTCTTC. Translated, it gives CASSFSFNFGYSYNEQFF.

This clonotype has a count of ten or more. The genes are TRBV5-1 and TRBJ2-3; D remains unclear. The CDR3 covers 14 residues. V lost 6 bases and J lost 0, with 11 bases in between. The germline V gene encodes CDR1 SGHRS and CDR2 YFSETQ. The CDR3 bases are TGCGCCAGCAAGCCGGTATACAGCACAGATACGCAGTATTTT. Protein: CASKPVYSTDTQYF.

This clonotype was detected ten times or more. The V gene is TRBV20-1, the J gene TRBJ2-3; D possibly matches TRBD1 or TRBD2 (5 bases each). Germline assignment: CDR1 DFQATT and CDR2 SNEGSKA (reference sequence). This CDR3 has 15 amino acids. Trimming took off 6 bases at V and 5 bases at J, with 21 bases between the two ends. This CDR3 reads CSANQFGASLDTQYF. The CDR3, as DNA: TGCAGTGCCAATCAGTTCGGGGCTTCGTTAGATACGCAGTATTTT.

This clonotype has only a few counts. The chain is built from TRBV12-3 or TRBV12-4 and TRBJ2-7; TRBD1 agrees at 8 bases. The CDR3 consists of 13 residues. Unmatched junction bases numbered 7, after V lost 7 bases and J lost 5 bases. The CDR3 spells CASTGGRGDEQYF. The CDR3, as DNA: TGTGCCAGCACAGGGGGCCGGGGCGACGAGCAGTACTTC.

This clonotype appeared a few times. V is TRBV7-8 and J is TRBJ2-7; 12 nucleotides match TRBD2. Germline V gene data show CDR1 as SGHVS and CDR2 as FQNEAQ. The CDR3 runs 14 residues. V was clipped by 6 bases and J by 6 bases; unmatched bases: 6. CDR3 nucleotide sequence: TGTGCCAGCAGGAGACTAGCGGGAGAGGGCGAGCAGTACTTC. Translated: CASRRLAGEGEQYF.